The 17 T cell receptor beta chains reported below all come from one sample, sequenced in a study of T cell changes during pregnancy in multiple sclerosis. The table came from immunoSEQ multiplex PCR; TCRdb's copy has only in-frame clones and leaves some out. The sample holds tens of thousands of clones, more than 85% seen once. The sequencing here drew on peripheral blood, taken in the first trimester of pregnancy. The receptors derive from a female donor with multiple sclerosis, enrolled in a pregnancy study.

The chain employs TRBV27 and TRBJ2-7, with unresolved D. CDR1 is MNHEY and CDR2 is SMNVEV in the germline V gene (reference sequence). The CDR3 extends over 13 amino acids. The V end was cut by 5 bases, the J end by 0 bases, with 8 bases between. CDR3 sequence reads: CASSHTASYEQYF. In DNA, the CDR3 is TGTGCCAGCAGTCATACAGCCTCCTACGAGCAGTACTTC.

The V call is TRBV5-4, the J call TRBJ2-2; 8 nucleotides agree with TRBD2. The V and J ends lost 4 bases and 6 bases, in that order; junction bases with no gene match: 5. The germline CDR1 and CDR2 sequences are SGHNT and YYREEE (reference sequence). CDR3 length: 14 amino acids. In nucleotides, the CDR3 is TGTGCCAGCAGCCCCACTAGCGGCCCCGGGGAGCTGTTTTTT. This encodes CASSPTSGPGELFF.

This sequence joins TRBV5-4 and TRBJ1-1, with 9 bases matching TRBD1. The CDR3 has 16 residues. After removal of 3 bases from V and 1 base from J, the junction contained 7 bases not matched to a gene. Germline CDR1 and CDR2: SGHNT and YYREEE (reference sequence). The CDR3 here is CASSYFPGQGNTEAFF. The CDR3 region has the DNA TGTGCCAGCAGCTACTTCCCGGGACAGGGGAACACTGAAGCTTTCTTT.

The chain is built from TRBV6-6 and TRBJ2-2, with a tentative D call TRBD1 (5 bases). The CDR3 consists of 14 residues. CDR1 and CDR2 (germline): MNHNY, SVGAGI (reference sequence). Trimming took off 6 bases at V and 4 bases at J, with 12 bases between the two ends. The CDR3 loop reads CASSLSQATGELFF. CDR3 sequence (DNA): TGTGCCAGCAGCCTTTCACAGGCCACCGGGGAGCTGTTTTTT.

The V and J genes are TRBV4-1 and TRBJ2-3; D remains unclear. CDR3 length equals 16 residues. With 0 bases removed from V and 2 bases from J, the gap between germline ends came to 12 bases. CDR1 MGHRA and CDR2 YSYEKL come from the germline V gene. The CDR3 DNA is TGCGCCAGCAGCCAAGATCGAGACTTCCTCACAGATACGCAGTATTTT. It specifies CASSQDRDFLTDTQYF.

The chain links TRBV5-1 to TRBJ2-7; TRBD1 agrees at 8 bases. The CDR3 runs 18 residues. The germline V gene has CDR1 SGHRS and CDR2 YFSETQ. The J segment lost 4 bases and the V segment lost 0 bases, leaving 15 bases of the junction unmatched. The CDR3 nucleotides are TGCGCCAGCAGCTTGGAATCAGGGGGCCCCTCTGGGGCTTACGAGCAGTACTTC. Amino acid sequence: CASSLESGGPSGAYEQYF. Looking up the rest from reference TRBV5-1 and TRBJ2-7 gives the full variable domain: KAGVTQTPRYLIKTRGQQVTLSCSPISGHRSVSWYQQTPGQGLQFLFEYFSETQRNKGNFPGRFSGRQFSNSRSEMNVSTLELGDSALYLCASSLESGGPSGAYEQYFGPGTRLTVT.

CDR3 sequence: CASSEYRDNGKLFF. CDR3 in DNA: TGTGCCAGCAGTGAGTACCGGGACAACGGAAAACTGTTTTTT. The chain links TRBV25-1 to TRBJ1-4; TRBD1 might be the D (6 bases). The CDR3 totals 14 residues. The V end lost 3 bases, the J end lost 10 bases, and 15 bases lay between the germline ends. Germline V gene lookup returns CDR1 MGHDK and CDR2 SYGVNS. Full variable domain (outside the CDR3, taken from reference TRBV25-1 and TRBJ1-4): EADIYQTPRYLVIGTGKKITLECSQTMGHDKMYWYQQDPGMELHLIHYSYGVNSTEKGDLSSESTVSRIRTEHFPLTLESARPSHTSQYLCASSEYRDNGKLFFGSGTQLSVL.

The V call is TRBV10-3, the J call TRBJ2-6, with a possible D match to TRBD2 (5 bases). The CDR3 sequence is 13 residues long. V lost 11 bases to trimming and J lost 5 bases, with 13 bases between them. Germline loops: CDR1 ENHRY, CDR2 SYGVKD. The DNA for the CDR3 is TGTGCCTCTCGCGGGCCAAGGGCCAACGTCCTGACTTTC. This encodes CASRGPRANVLTF.

V usage is TRBV5-4 and J usage is TRBJ2-1; TRBD2 agrees at 13 bases. The CDR3 runs 15 residues. Germline trimming cut 4 bases from V and 6 bases from J; bases unmatched to any gene: 4. CDR1 and CDR2 (germline): SGHNT, YYREEE (reference sequence). The CDR3 reads CASSPRTSGSNEQFF. The DNA for the CDR3 is TGTGCCAGCAGCCCAAGGACTAGCGGGAGCAATGAGCAGTTCTTC.

J is TRBJ1-4 and V is TRBV5-6; D not resolved. V was clipped by 2 bases and J by 7 bases, with 9 bases between them. Looked up from germline, CDR1 is SGHDT and CDR2 is YYEEEE. CDR3 length: 13 residues. The CDR3 sequence is CASSFSPGEKLFF. The CDR3 region has the DNA TGTGCCAGCAGCTTTTCCCCAGGTGAAAAACTGTTTTTT.

The CDR3 coding sequence is TGTGCCAGCAGTGCCGGTGAATTCTCTGGAAACACCATATATTTT. This gives the protein CASSAGEFSGNTIYF. This chain connects TRBV6-1 to TRBJ1-3; D gene uncertain. Germline V gene data show CDR1 as MNHNS and CDR2 as SASEGT. V gave up 4 bases and J gave up 0 bases, with 10 bases separating them. This CDR3 spans 15 amino acids.

The rearrangement uses TRBV9 and TRBJ2-1; possible D gene TRBD2, 6 bases. V shed 0 bases and J shed 8 bases, with 15 bases lying between them. Germline V gene lookup returns CDR1 SGDLS and CDR2 YYNGEE. The CDR3 is made up of 15 amino acids. The DNA for the CDR3 is TGTGCCAGCAGCGTAGGCGGCCAGGGAGGCGATGAGCAGTTCTTC. Its translation: CASSVGGQGGDEQFF.

The table lists this clone with a few counts. CDR3 region: CASSEEEGRKTQYF. In nucleotides, the CDR3 is TGTGCCAGCAGTGAAGAGGAGGGGAGGAAGACCCAGTACTTC. The V and J genes are TRBV6-1 and TRBJ2-5; D is perhaps TRBD2 (6 bases). CDR1 and CDR2 (germline): MNHNS, SASEGT. The CDR3 spans 14 residues. V was shortened by 1 base and J by 6 bases, with 12 bases between the two germline ends.

This clone showed up just once. This sequence joins TRBV21-1 and TRBJ2-4; the table assigns TRBD1, which was not confirmed against the DNA. TRBV21-1 is reported as a pseudogene. This CDR3 contains 18 residues. CDR3 DNA sequence: TGTGCCAGCAGCAAGGGGACACCTTCCCTATGTTACAAAAACATTCAGTACTTC. Protein sequence: CASSKGTPSLCYKNIQYF.

The CDR3 coding sequence is TGTGCCAGCAGTTCGAGACTAGCGCGCAGCGAGCAGTACTTC. Residues: CASSSRLARSEQYF. The chain is built from TRBV28 and TRBJ2-7; TRBD2 matches 8 bases. The CDR3 loop spans 14 amino acids. V was clipped by 4 bases and J by 6 bases; unmatched bases: 8. Germline CDR1 reads MDHEN; CDR2 reads SYDVKM.

This clone was counted between two and nine times. The chain joins TRBV5-4 to TRBJ1-5; no reliable D call. CDR1 is SGHNT, CDR2 YYREEE, per germline (reference sequence). The CDR3 is 13 residues long. V was clipped by 2 bases and J by 11 bases, with 14 bases between them. As DNA, the CDR3 is TGTGCCAGCAGCTTAGATCAGAACGGAGCCCAGCATTTT. This encodes CASSLDQNGAQHF.

The V call is TRBV18, the J call TRBJ1-3, with 11 bases aligning to TRBD1. The CDR3 spans 16 residues. V lost 6 bases to trimming and J lost 0 bases; unmatched junction nucleotides: 4. Germline CDR1 KGHSH, CDR2 LQKENI. The CDR3 DNA reads as TGTGCCAGCTCTTTCGGGACAGGGGGCTCTGGAAACACCATATATTTT. Translated: CASSFGTGGSGNTIYF. The full variable domain, rest sourced from reference TRBV18 and TRBJ1-3, is NAGVMQNPRHLVRRRGQEARLRCSPMKGHSHVYWYRQLPEEGLKFMVYLQKENIIDESGMPKERFSAEFPKEGPSILRIQQVVRGDSAAYFCASSFGTGGSGNTIYFGEGSWLTVV.